This TCR beta chain was recovered during a study of T cells after posttransplantation cyclophosphamide. Controls had myeloablative marrow grafts with methotrexate and calcineurin inhibitor, sampled at 1 year. Trimming cost V 4 bases and J 4 bases, with 8 bases left between them. CDR1 SGDLS and CDR2 YYNGEE come from the germline V gene. CDR3 length equals 12 residues. Clones were sequenced by immunoSEQ multiplex PCR, and TCRdb holds only the in-frame ones, with some missing. The sample includes 20,000 or so clones, 75% to 90% of them seen just once. The receptor was isolated from a female patient in her 30s who received an allogeneic stem cell transplant from an unrelated donor, was CMV-positive, and had acute and chronic GVHD. The graft donor may account for some of the T cells. The specimen was PBMCs, collected less than 400 days after allogeneic stem cell transplant with calcineurin inhibitor and methotrexate. V and J are TRBV9 and TRBJ1-2; no clear D. CDR3: CASSREVYGYTF. The CDR3, as DNA: TGTGCCAGCAGCCGAGAGGTCTATGGCTACACCTTC. Supplemented by reference TRBV9 and TRBJ1-2, the full variable domain reads DSGVTQTPKHLITATGQRVTLRCSPRSGDLSVYWYQQSLDQGLQFLIQYYNGEERAKGNILERFSAQQFPDLHSELNLSSLELGDSALYFCASSREVYGYTFGSGTRLTVV.